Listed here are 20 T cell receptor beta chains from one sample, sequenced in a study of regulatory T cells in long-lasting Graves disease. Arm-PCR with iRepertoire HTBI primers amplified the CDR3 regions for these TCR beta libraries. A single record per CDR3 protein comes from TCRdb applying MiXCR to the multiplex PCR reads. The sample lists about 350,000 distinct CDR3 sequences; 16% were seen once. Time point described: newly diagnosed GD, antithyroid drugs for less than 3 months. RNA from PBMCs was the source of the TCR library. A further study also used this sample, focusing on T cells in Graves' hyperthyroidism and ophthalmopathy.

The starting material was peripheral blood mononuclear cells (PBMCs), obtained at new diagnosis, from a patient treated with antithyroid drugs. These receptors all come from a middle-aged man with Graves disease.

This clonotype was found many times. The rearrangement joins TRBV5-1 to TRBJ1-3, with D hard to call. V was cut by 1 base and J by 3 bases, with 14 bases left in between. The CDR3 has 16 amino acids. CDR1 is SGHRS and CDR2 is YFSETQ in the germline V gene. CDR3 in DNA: TGCGCCAGCAGCTTGTCTCCCTCAGGCAGTGGAAACACCATATATTTT. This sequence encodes CASSLSPSGSGNTIYF. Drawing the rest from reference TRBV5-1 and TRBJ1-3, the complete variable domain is KAGVTQTPRYLIKTRGQQVTLSCSPISGHRSVSWYQQTPGQGLQFLFEYFSETQRNKGNFPGRFSGRQFSNSRSEMNVSTLELGDSALYLCASSLSPSGSGNTIYFGEGSWLTVV.

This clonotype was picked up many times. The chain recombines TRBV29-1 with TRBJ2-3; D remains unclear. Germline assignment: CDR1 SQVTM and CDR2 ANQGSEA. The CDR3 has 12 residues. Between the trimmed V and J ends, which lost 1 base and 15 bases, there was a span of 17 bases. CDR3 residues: CSVEATVDKGYF. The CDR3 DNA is TGCAGCGTTGAAGCCACCGTAGATAAGGGATATTTT.

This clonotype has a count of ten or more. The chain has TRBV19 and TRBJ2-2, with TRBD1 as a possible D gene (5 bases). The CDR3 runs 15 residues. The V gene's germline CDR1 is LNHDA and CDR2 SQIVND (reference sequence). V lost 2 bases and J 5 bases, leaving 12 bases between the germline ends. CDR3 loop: CASSISQGLTGELFF. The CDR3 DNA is TGTGCCAGTAGTATAAGTCAGGGCTTAACCGGGGAGCTGTTTTTT.

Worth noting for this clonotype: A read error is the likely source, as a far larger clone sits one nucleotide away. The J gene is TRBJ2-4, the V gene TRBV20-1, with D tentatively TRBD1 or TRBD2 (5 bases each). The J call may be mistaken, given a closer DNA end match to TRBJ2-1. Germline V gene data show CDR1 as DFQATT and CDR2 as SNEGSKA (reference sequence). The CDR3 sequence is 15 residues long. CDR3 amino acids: CSARDWDHSSYEQFF. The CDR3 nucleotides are TGCAGTGCTAGGGACTGGGACCATAGCTCCTACGAGCAGTTCTTC.

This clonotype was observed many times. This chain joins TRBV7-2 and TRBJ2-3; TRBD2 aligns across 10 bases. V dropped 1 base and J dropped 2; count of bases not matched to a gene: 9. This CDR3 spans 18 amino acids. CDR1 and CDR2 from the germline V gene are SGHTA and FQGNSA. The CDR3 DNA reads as TGTGCCAGCAGCTTAGTAGAAGCGGGGGGGCATGACACAGATACGCAGTATTTT. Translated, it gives CASSLVEAGGHDTDTQYF.

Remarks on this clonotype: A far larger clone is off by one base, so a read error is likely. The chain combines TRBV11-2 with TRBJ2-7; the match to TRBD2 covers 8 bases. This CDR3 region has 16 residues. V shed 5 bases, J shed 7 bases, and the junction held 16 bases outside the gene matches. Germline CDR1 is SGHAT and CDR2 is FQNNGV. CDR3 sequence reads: CASSVLRGGRNNEQYF. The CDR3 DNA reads TGTGCCAGCAGCGTACTCCGGGGGGGCCGCAACAATGAGCAGTACTTC.

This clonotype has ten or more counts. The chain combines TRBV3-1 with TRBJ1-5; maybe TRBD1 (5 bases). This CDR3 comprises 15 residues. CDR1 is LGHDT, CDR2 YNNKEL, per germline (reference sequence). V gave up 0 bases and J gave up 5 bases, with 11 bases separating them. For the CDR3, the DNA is TGTGCCAGCAGCCAAGATCTCGGGGACCATCAGCCCCAGCATTTT. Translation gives CASSQDLGDHQPQHF.

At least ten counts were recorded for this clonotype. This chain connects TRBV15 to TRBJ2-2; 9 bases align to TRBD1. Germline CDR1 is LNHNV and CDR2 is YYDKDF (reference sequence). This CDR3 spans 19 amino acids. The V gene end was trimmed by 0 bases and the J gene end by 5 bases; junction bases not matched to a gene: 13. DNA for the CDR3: TGTGCCACCAGCAGAGATACATGGGACAGGGTCGGTGCTACCGGGGAGCTGTTTTTT. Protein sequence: CATSRDTWDRVGATGELFF.

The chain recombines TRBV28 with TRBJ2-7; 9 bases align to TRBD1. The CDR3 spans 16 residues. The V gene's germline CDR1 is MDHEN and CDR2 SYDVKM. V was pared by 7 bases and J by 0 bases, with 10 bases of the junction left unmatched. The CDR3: CASTQWETGGSYEQYF. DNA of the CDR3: TGTGCCAGCACTCAATGGGAGACAGGGGGCTCCTACGAGCAGTACTTC.

CDR3: CSVDPVDTQYF. CDR3 bases: TGCAGCGTGGACCCAGTCGATACGCAGTATTTT. The V call is TRBV29-1, the J call TRBJ2-3; D not certain. V lost 6 bases, J lost 6 bases, and 10 bases lay in between. This CDR3 region has 11 residues. CDR1 and CDR2 (germline): SQVTM, ANQGSEA.

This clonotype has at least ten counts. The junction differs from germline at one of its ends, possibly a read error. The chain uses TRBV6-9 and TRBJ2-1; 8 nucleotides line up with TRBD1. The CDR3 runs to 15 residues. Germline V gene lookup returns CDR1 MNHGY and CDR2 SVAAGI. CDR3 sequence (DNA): TGCGCCAGCAGAACACCCAGGGGGCAGGGAAGTAAGCAGTTCTTC. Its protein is CASRTPRGQGSKQFF.

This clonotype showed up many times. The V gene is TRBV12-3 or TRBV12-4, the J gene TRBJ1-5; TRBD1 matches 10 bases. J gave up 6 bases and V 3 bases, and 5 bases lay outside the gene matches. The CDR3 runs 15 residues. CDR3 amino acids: CASSLRQGAGQPQHF. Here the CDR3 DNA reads TGTGCCAGCAGTTTGAGACAGGGGGCGGGTCAGCCCCAGCATTTT.

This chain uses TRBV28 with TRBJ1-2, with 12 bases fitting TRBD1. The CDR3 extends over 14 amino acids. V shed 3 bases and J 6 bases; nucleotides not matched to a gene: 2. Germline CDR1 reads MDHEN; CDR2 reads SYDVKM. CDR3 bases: TGTGCCAGCAGTTTCGGGACAGGGGGCAATGGCTACACCTTC. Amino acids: CASSFGTGGNGYTF.

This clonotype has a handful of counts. The CDR3 nucleotides read TGTGCCATCAGTGAGGGACAGTCTAGCACAGATACGCAGTATTTT. This codes for CAISEGQSSTDTQYF. This sequence joins TRBV10-3 and TRBJ2-3; weak D call: TRBD1 (6 bases). This CDR3 region has 15 residues. CDR1 and CDR2 (germline): ENHRY, SYGVKD. Trimming took 2 bases from V and 0 from J, leaving 9 bases between them.

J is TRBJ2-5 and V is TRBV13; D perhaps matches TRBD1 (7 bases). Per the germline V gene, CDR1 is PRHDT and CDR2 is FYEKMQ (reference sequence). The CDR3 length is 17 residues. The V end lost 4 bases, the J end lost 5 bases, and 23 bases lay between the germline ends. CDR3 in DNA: TGTGCCAGCAGCTCCTCGCGCGGAGGGGGCGCGGGGGAGACCCAGTACTTC. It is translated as CASSSSRGGGAGETQYF.

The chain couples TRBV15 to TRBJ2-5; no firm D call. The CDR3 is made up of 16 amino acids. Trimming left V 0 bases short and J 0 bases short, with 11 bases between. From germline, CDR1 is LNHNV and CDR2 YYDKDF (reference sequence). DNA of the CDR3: TGTGCCACCAGCAGAGATCTACCAGGTGACCAAGAGACCCAGTACTTC. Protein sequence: CATSRDLPGDQETQYF.

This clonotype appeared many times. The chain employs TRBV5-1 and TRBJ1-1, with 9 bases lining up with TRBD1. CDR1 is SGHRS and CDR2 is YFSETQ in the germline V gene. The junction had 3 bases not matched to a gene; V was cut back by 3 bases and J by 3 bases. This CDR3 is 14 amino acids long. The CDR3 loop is CASSSGQGHTEAFF. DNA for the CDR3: TGCGCCAGCAGCTCGGGACAGGGTCACACTGAAGCTTTCTTT.

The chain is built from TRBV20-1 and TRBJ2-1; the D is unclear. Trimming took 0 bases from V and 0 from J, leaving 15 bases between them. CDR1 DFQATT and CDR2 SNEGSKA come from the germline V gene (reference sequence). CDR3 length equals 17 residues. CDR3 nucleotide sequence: TGCAGTGCTAGAGACCGTGACTGGACGCGCTCCTACAATGAGCAGTTCTTC. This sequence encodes CSARDRDWTRSYNEQFF.

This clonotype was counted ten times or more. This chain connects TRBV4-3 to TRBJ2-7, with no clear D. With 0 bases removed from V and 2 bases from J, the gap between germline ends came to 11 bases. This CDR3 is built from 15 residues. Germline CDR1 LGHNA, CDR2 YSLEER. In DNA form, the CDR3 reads TGCGCCAGCAGCCAAGATAGGCAGGCCGCCTACGAGCAGTACTTC. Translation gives CASSQDRQAAYEQYF.

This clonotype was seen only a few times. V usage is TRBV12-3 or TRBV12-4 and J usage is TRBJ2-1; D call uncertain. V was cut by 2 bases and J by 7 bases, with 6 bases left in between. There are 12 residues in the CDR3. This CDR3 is CASSLLTNEQFF. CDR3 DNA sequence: TGTGCCAGCAGTTTACTGACGAATGAGCAGTTCTTC.